This is a list of T cell receptor beta chains from one sample in a study of blood T cell repertoires in COVID-19. Only in-frame clones appear in the TCRdb table, and some are missing; sequencing was by immunoSEQ multiplex PCR. The sample lists about 220,000 clones; about 85% were seen once. Sequencing was carried out using peripheral blood. The receptors shown here come from a man in his fifties who had recovered from COVID-19. Each CDR3 is given with its conserved first and last residue. D genes are given only for firm matches. Only some rows state a clone size, as once, few, many or a class for expanded clones.

CDR3 DNA | CDR3 protein | clone size | V gene | D gene | J gene
TGCAGCGTTGTGGGGCAAGCCGGGGAGCTGTTTTTT | CSVVGQAGELFF | - | TRBV29-1 | - | TRBJ2-2
TGTGCCAGCAGTTTCCTGACTAGCGGGAACTACGAGCAGTACTTC | CASSFLTSGNYEQYF | - | TRBV6-5 | TRBD2 | TRBJ2-7
TGTGCCAGCAGCCCCGACAGGGCAAAACCCTACGAGCAGTACTTC | CASSPDRAKPYEQYF | - | TRBV3-1/TRBV3-2 | TRBD1 | TRBJ2-7
TGTGCCAGCAGTCTCGACAGTGCCGGAAACACCATATATTTT | CASSLDSAGNTIYF | - | TRBV6-5 | - | TRBJ1-3
TGTGCCTGGAGTTCGAGGTTGGTTGGCACTGAAGCTTTCTTT | CAWSSRLVGTEAFF | few | TRBV30 | - | TRBJ1-1
TGTGCCAGTAGTATGGGAGGGACCAACTATGGCTACACCTTC | CASSMGGTNYGYTF | - | TRBV19 | - | TRBJ1-2
TGTGCCAGCAGTTCAGCCGGGACAGGGTTTGGGGCTGGCTACACCTTC | CASSSAGTGFGAGYTF | - | TRBV6-5 | TRBD1 | TRBJ1-2
TGTGCCAGCAGTGAAGCTCAGAGTGGCAGGGGGTACGAGCAGTACTTC | CASSEAQSGRGYEQYF | - | TRBV6-1 | TRBD1 | TRBJ2-7
TGTGCCAGCAGTTCCGGACTAGCGGGACTAGTTAACACCGGGGAGCTGTTTTTT | CASSSGLAGLVNTGELFF | - | TRBV27 | TRBD2 | TRBJ2-2
TGTGCCAGCAGCTTAGGAACAGGGGGTAATGGCTACACCTTC | CASSLGTGGNGYTF | - | TRBV7-9 | TRBD1 | TRBJ1-2
TGTGCCAGCAGTCCCGGGAGGGGGGGCCATCAGCCCCAGCATTTT | CASSPGRGGHQPQHF | - | TRBV28 | - | TRBJ1-5
TGCGCCAGCAGCCAGGTCGAGCGGGAGGCCGGGGAGCTGTTTTTT | CASSQVEREAGELFF | - | TRBV5-1 | TRBD2 | TRBJ2-2
TGTGCCAGCTCATTCGATACAACGCTCTACGAGCAGTACTTC | CASSFDTTLYEQYF | - | TRBV18 | - | TRBJ2-7
TGTGCCTGGACCCAGGGACAGGCATTTAATGAAAAACTGTTTTTT | CAWTQGQAFNEKLFF | once | TRBV30 | TRBD1 | TRBJ1-4
TGTGCCAGCTCACCGAGGGGGAGACCCTACGAGCAGTACTTC | CASSPRGRPYEQYF | - | TRBV18 | - | TRBJ2-7
TGTGCCAGCCTAGCGGATTTGAACACCGGGGAGCTGTTTTTT | CASLADLNTGELFF | - | TRBV7-9 | TRBD2 | TRBJ2-2
TGTGCCAGCTCACAAGACAGGGTACCCTACGAGCAGTACTTC | CASSQDRVPYEQYF | - | TRBV18 | TRBD1 | TRBJ2-7
TGTGCCAGCAGTGAAGACCGACAGGGGCGAACGGAGACCCAGTACTTC | CASSEDRQGRTETQYF | - | TRBV6-1 | TRBD1 | TRBJ2-5
TGCGCCAGCAGCCAAGACCGACTCAGTTCGGGGGTGGTCTTCACCGGGGAGCTGTTTTTT | CASSQDRLSSGVVFTGELFF | - | TRBV4-1 | - | TRBJ2-2
TGTGCCAGCAGCTTGGGACAGTACAATGAGCAGTTCTTC | CASSLGQYNEQFF | - | TRBV11-2 | TRBD1 | TRBJ2-1
TGTGCCAGTAGTATACTCCGTTCAACTAATGAAAAACTGTTTTTT | CASSILRSTNEKLFF | - | TRBV19 | - | TRBJ1-4
TGTGCCAGCAGCGCTCAGGTAGCGGGGGGATACAATGAGCAGTTCTTC | CASSAQVAGGYNEQFF | few | TRBV9 | TRBD2 | TRBJ2-1
TGTGCCAGCAGTTATCACTCGACTAGCCCTCAAGAGACCCAGTACTTC | CASSYHSTSPQETQYF | once | TRBV6-5 | TRBD2 | TRBJ2-5
TGCGCCAGCAGCTCAGTGACAGGGGACCCCTTGAACACTGAAGCTTTCTTT | CASSSVTGDPLNTEAFF | - | TRBV5-1 | TRBD1 | TRBJ1-1
TGTGCCATCCGGGGAGGGGGGAAGGGTAATTCACCCCTCCACTTT | CAIRGGGKGNSPLHF | - | TRBV10-3 | - | TRBJ1-6
TGTGCCAGCAGCTTAAGCACCAATCAGCCCCAGCATTTT | CASSLSTNQPQHF | - | TRBV7-2 | - | TRBJ1-5
TGTGCCAGCTCGCTAGCGGGCCCGTACAATGAGCAGTTCTTC | CASSLAGPYNEQFF | - | TRBV18 | TRBD2 | TRBJ2-1
TGCGCCAGCAGCGTGCGACTAACTACTAGCACAGATACGCAGTATTTT | CASSVRLTTSTDTQYF | - | TRBV5-1 | - | TRBJ2-3
TGTGCCAGCAGCTCGGGACAGGGGCCCCGAGCAGATACGCAGTATTTT | CASSSGQGPRADTQYF | - | TRBV5-8 | TRBD1 | TRBJ2-3
TGTGCCAGCAGCCAAGAAGTGGGACTTTCACCCCTCCACTTT | CASSQEVGLSPLHF | few | TRBV4-2 | - | TRBJ1-6
TGTGCCACCAGTGACCCCGGGAGGGGATTGGGAGAGACCCAGTACTTC | CATSDPGRGLGETQYF | - | TRBV24-1 | TRBD2 | TRBJ2-5
TGCGCCAGCAGCCGCTCCGGGACACCTACTAACTATGGCTACACCTTC | CASSRSGTPTNYGYTF | - | TRBV5-1 | - | TRBJ1-2
TGTGCCAGCAGTACGAGAGGGGGAACAGGGATGGACATTCAGTACTTC | CASSTRGGTGMDIQYF | - | TRBV28 | - | TRBJ2-4
TGTGCCAGCAGCTTAGGGTGGACATTCTCCTACGAGCAGTACTTC | CASSLGWTFSYEQYF | - | TRBV7-2 | - | TRBJ2-7